Shown below are 5 T cell receptor beta chains from a single sample sequenced in a study of STAT5B mutations in CD4+ large granular lymphocyte leukemia. Assay: immunoSEQ multiplex PCR; the TCRdb copy retains only in-frame clones and omits some. The repertoire has about 32,000 clones, over 80% of them found once; the top ten carry around 4%. Sequenced: CD4+ T cells from blood buffy coats. The receptors were gathered from a human donor in good health.

The chain joins TRBV5-4 to TRBJ1-2; D is uncertain. Germline assignment: CDR1 SGHNT and CDR2 YYREEE (reference sequence). V lost 2 bases to trimming and J lost 6 bases, with 14 bases between them. The CDR3 covers 14 residues. The CDR3 sequence: CASSFPGEANGYTF. The CDR3 DNA reads TGTGCCAGCAGCTTCCCGGGCGAGGCGAATGGCTACACCTTC.

V gene TRBV2 combines with J gene TRBJ2-2; D call uncertain. Germline lookup yields CDR1 SNHLY and CDR2 FYNNEI. Between the trimmed V and J ends, which lost 6 bases and 6 bases, there was a span of 11 bases. CDR3 length: 13 residues. CDR3 sequence (DNA): TGTGCCAGCAGGGCCTCAAGTGCCGGGGAGCTGTTTTTT. Residues: CASRASSAGELFF.

The chain recombines TRBV12-2 with TRBJ1-3. TRBV12-2 is a known pseudogene. This CDR3 has 16 amino acids. The CDR3 loop is CASRLAGSDSGNTIYF. CDR3 nucleotides: TGTGCAAGTCGCTTAGCGGGTTCCGACTCTGGAAACACCATATATTTT.

This chain uses TRBV18 with TRBJ2-1; TRBD2 aligns across 8 bases. The germline gives CDR1 KGHSH, CDR2 LQKENI. V was pared by 3 bases and J by 10 bases, with 11 bases of the junction left unmatched. This CDR3 comprises 15 residues. The CDR3 region is CASSPPSGSTPEQFF. Here the CDR3 DNA reads TGTGCCAGCTCACCGCCCAGCGGGAGCACCCCCGAGCAGTTCTTC.

The gene calls are TRBV7-6 and TRBJ1-4, with a tentative D call TRBD1 (6 bases). The germline V gene encodes CDR1 SGHVS and CDR2 FNYEAQ. V lost 5 bases to trimming and J lost 6 bases, with 10 bases between them. CDR3 size: 13 residues. Here the CDR3 reads CASSRRTDEKLFF. As DNA, the CDR3 is TGTGCCAGCAGCCGAAGGACAGATGAAAAACTGTTTTTT.